The 24 T cell receptor beta chains given below trace back to one sample, sequenced in a study of blood T cell repertoires in COVID-19. Using immunoSEQ multiplex PCR, the repertoire was profiled, and TCRdb retains in-frame clones only, with some absent. The sample includes about 120,000 clones, 70% to 85% seen only once; the top ten take 2% to 3%. Sequencing used peripheral blood. The receptor set was obtained from a man in his fifties or sixties with acute or convalescent COVID-19.

V and J are TRBV5-4 and TRBJ1-1; TRBD1 agrees at 10 bases. The junction had 8 bases not matched to a gene; V was cut back by 5 bases and J by 4 bases. Germline CDR1 SGHNT, CDR2 YYREEE (reference sequence). The CDR3 runs to 15 residues. CDR3: CASRNTGTGVTEAFF. CDR3 DNA sequence: TGTGCCAGCAGAAACACCGGGACAGGGGTCACTGAAGCTTTCTTT.

The V and J genes are TRBV18 and TRBJ2-7, with TRBD2 matching 13 bases. Trimming at V came to 0 bases and at J to 1 base, leaving 6 bases not matched to a gene. The CDR3 totals 18 residues. Per germline, CDR1 KGHSH and CDR2 LQKENI. The CDR3 DNA reads TGTGCCAGCTCACCACCCGAGACTAGCGGGAGGACGTCCTACGAGCAGTACTTC. Encoded protein: CASSPPETSGRTSYEQYF.

This clone has only one observation. The chain recombines TRBV5-1 with TRBJ2-4, with D unclear. Germline loops: CDR1 SGHRS, CDR2 YFSETQ. V was clipped by 9 bases and J by 10 bases, with 23 bases between them. The length of the CDR3 is 14 residues. CDR3 bases: TGCGCCACCTGGCTGTTTCTGGAGCGCGCGATTCAGTACTTC. Amino acids: CATWLFLERAIQYF.

The chain links TRBV7-9 to TRBJ1-1; TRBD1 matches 9 bases. Germline V CDR1 and CDR2: SEHNR, FQNEAQ (reference sequence). The CDR3 has 17 amino acids. Trimming cost V 5 bases and J 2 bases; bases outside gene matches: 12. In DNA, the CDR3 is TGTGCCAGCAGCCGCCGCACGATCACAGGGGGCAACACTGAAGCTTTCTTT. Protein sequence: CASSRRTITGGNTEAFF.

The sample holds a few counts of this clone. This chain links TRBV5-1 with TRBJ2-7; TRBD1 agrees at 9 bases. The V and J ends lost 2 bases and 5 bases, in that order; junction bases with no gene match: 2. Germline V lookup: CDR1 SGHRS, CDR2 YFSETQ. This CDR3 contains 13 residues. The CDR3 loop is CASSFGTGNEQYF. The CDR3 nucleotides are TGCGCCAGCAGCTTCGGGACAGGGAACGAGCAGTACTTC.

The rearrangement joins TRBV28 to TRBJ1-1; TRBD1 matches at 10 bases. CDR1 and CDR2 from the germline V gene are MDHEN and SYDVKM. Losses at the gene ends were 7 bases for V and 5 bases for J; bases not matched to a gene: 7. The CDR3 has 14 amino acids. The CDR3 DNA sequence: TGTGCCAGCACCCGGGACAGGGGAGGGACTGAAGCTTTCTTT. This encodes CASTRDRGGTEAFF.

This clone was detected once. The V call is TRBV18, the J call TRBJ1-5, with D unclear. Trimming stripped 3 bases from V and 5 bases from J, with 11 bases between. The CDR3 is made up of 14 amino acids. Per germline, CDR1 KGHSH and CDR2 LQKENI. CDR3 nucleotides: TGTGCCAGCTCACCTTCAGGATCCTATCAGCCCCAGCATTTT. This encodes CASSPSGSYQPQHF.

The chain couples TRBV9 to TRBJ1-3; D unresolved. Trimming left V 0 bases short and J 4 bases short, with 8 bases between. Germline CDR1 reads SGDLS; CDR2 reads YYNGEE. The CDR3 runs 14 residues. CDR3 in amino acids: CASSVAHSGNTIYF. The CDR3 nucleotides read TGTGCCAGCAGCGTAGCTCACAGCGGAAACACCATATATTTT.

This chain connects TRBV5-1 to TRBJ2-7; D may be TRBD2 (6 bases). This CDR3 is 15 amino acids long. V lost 5 bases to trimming and J lost 3 bases, with 18 bases between them. In germline, CDR1 is SGHRS, CDR2 YFSETQ. This CDR3 reads CASRERAGPFYEQYF. The CDR3 DNA sequence: TGCGCCAGCAGGGAGAGGGCGGGACCGTTCTACGAGCAGTACTTC.

The chain is built from TRBV23-1 and TRBJ2-7, with D uncertain. TRBV23-1 carries the ORF label, with uncertain function. This CDR3 has 15 residues. V was clipped by 6 bases and J by 2 bases, with 17 bases between them. CDR3 nucleotide sequence: TGCGCCAGCAGACAGACAAAAATGAAAACCTACGAGCAGTACTTC. Protein sequence: CASRQTKMKTYEQYF.

This chain links TRBV28 with TRBJ2-2; 7 nucleotides match TRBD1. Germline V lookup: CDR1 MDHEN, CDR2 SYDVKM. This CDR3 contains 16 residues. V lost 8 bases and J lost 6; bases outside the gene matches: 15. The CDR3 loop is CASHNIATGDAGELFF. The CDR3 DNA follows: TGTGCCAGCCATAACATCGCAACAGGGGACGCCGGGGAGCTGTTTTTT.

CDR3 sequence reads: CASTRASNEQFF. The CDR3 bases are TGTGCCAGCACGAGGGCCTCGAATGAGCAGTTCTTC. This chain joins TRBV6-5 and TRBJ2-1, with a weak D call TRBD2 (5 bases). The CDR3 sequence is 12 residues long. Germline V lookup: CDR1 MNHEY, CDR2 SVGAGI. Trimming removed 7 bases at V and 7 bases at J, with 11 bases between.

This sequence joins TRBV10-3 and TRBJ1-2, with TRBD1 matching 9 bases. The CDR3 runs 14 residues. Germline V CDR1 and CDR2: ENHRY, SYGVKD. The junction had 11 bases not matched to a gene; V was cut back by 8 bases and J by 7 bases. This chain's CDR3 is CAISGTGHVGGYTF. The CDR3 DNA sequence: TGTGCCATCTCCGGGACAGGGCATGTGGGTGGCTACACCTTC.

J is TRBJ2-3 and V is TRBV19, with D maybe TRBD2 (5 bases). V was shortened by 8 bases and J by 5 bases, with 14 bases between the two germline ends. This CDR3 region has 13 residues. Germline CDR1 is LNHDA and CDR2 is SQIVND (reference sequence). For the CDR3, the DNA is TGTGCCAGTCCTGAAGCGGTGCTAGATACGCAGTATTTT. Protein: CASPEAVLDTQYF.

This chain joins TRBV10-3 and TRBJ2-3; 9 nucleotides line up with TRBD1. Germline trimming cut 7 bases from V and 5 bases from J; bases unmatched to any gene: 4. Germline CDR1 ENHRY, CDR2 SYGVKD. This CDR3 contains 13 residues. CDR3 sequence (DNA): TGTGCCATCACAGGACAGGGGCGAGATACGCAGTATTTT. Its protein product is CAITGQGRDTQYF.

The chain uses TRBV5-1 and TRBJ1-4, with 9 bases matching TRBD1. Trimming at V came to 0 bases and at J to 6 bases, leaving 3 bases not matched to a gene. Per the germline V gene, CDR1 is SGHRS and CDR2 is YFSETQ. The CDR3 spans 15 residues. The chain's CDR3 is CASSLGDREDEKLFF. The CDR3 DNA is TGCGCCAGCAGCTTGGGGGACAGGGAAGATGAAAAACTGTTTTTT.

This clone was seen only once. The CDR3 coding sequence is TGTGCCAGCAGCTTAGGAGCTAGCGGGGGCGATGAGCAGTTCTTC. This sequence encodes CASSLGASGGDEQFF. The rearrangement joins TRBV7-9 to TRBJ2-1; 10 bases map to TRBD2. From germline, CDR1 is SEHNR and CDR2 FQNEAQ (reference sequence). The CDR3 has 15 amino acids. With V trimmed by 1 base and J by 8 bases, 5 bases remained unmatched.

The rearrangement uses TRBV9 and TRBJ1-2; 10 bases map to TRBD1. CDR1 SGDLS and CDR2 YYNGEE come from the germline V gene. V dropped 4 bases and J dropped 7; count of bases not matched to a gene: 10. CDR3 length equals 15 residues. In nucleotides, the CDR3 is TGTGCCAGCAGCATAACCGGGACAGGGGTTACTGGCTACACCTTC. It encodes CASSITGTGVTGYTF.

The V and J genes are TRBV11-2 and TRBJ1-2; D is possibly TRBD1 (6 bases). Trimming pared 2 bases from V and 8 bases from J, leaving 21 bases between. The CDR3 length is 16 residues. The V gene's germline CDR1 is SGHAT and CDR2 FQNNGV. CDR3 nucleotides: TGTGCCAGCAGCTTAAGTCCAAGTCCAGGGCAGGGGGGCTACACCTTC. Translation: CASSLSPSPGQGGYTF.

The table lists this clone with a few counts. This chain uses TRBV19 with TRBJ2-7, with TRBD1 matching over 12 bases. From germline, CDR1 is LNHDA and CDR2 SQIVND (reference sequence). This CDR3 region has 15 residues. The ends lost 4 bases at V and 6 bases at J; junction bases unmatched: 7. The CDR3 DNA is TGTGCCAGTAGTAGGTCGGGACAGGGGGCGAGCGAGCAGTACTTC. Its translation: CASSRSGQGASEQYF. The full variable domain, in which reference TRBV19 and TRBJ2-7 provide the parts outside the CDR3, is DGGITQSPKYLFRKEGQNVTLSCEQNLNHDAMYWYRQDPGQGLRLIYYSQIVNDFQKGDIAEGYSVSREKKESFPLTVTSAQKNPTAFYLCASSRSGQGASEQYFGPGTRLTVT.

The rearrangement joins TRBV27 to TRBJ2-3; TRBD1 aligns across 8 bases. The CDR3 runs to 13 residues. CDR1 MNHEY and CDR2 SMNVEV come from the germline V gene (reference sequence). V lost 6 bases to trimming and J lost 8 bases; unmatched junction nucleotides: 7. In DNA form, the CDR3 reads TGTGCCAGCAGCTCGAGAACAGGGGGTACGCAGTATTTT. This sequence encodes CASSSRTGGTQYF.

The chain links TRBV28 to TRBJ2-3, with TRBD2 as a possible D gene (5 bases). The CDR3 has 11 amino acids. Trimming left V 4 bases short and J 10 bases short, with 9 bases between. Germline V gene data show CDR1 as MDHEN and CDR2 as SYDVKM. The CDR3 reads CASSSGLAQYF. CDR3 nucleotide sequence: TGTGCCAGCAGTTCGGGGTTGGCGCAGTATTTT.

The rearrangement uses TRBV5-3 and TRBJ1-5; 7 bases fit TRBD1. TRBV5-3 is reported as an ORF; its role is uncertain. The CDR3 is 16 amino acids. V shed 4 bases, J shed 2 bases, and the junction held 9 bases outside the gene matches. The CDR3 sequence is CARSNQDRVGNQPQHF. For the CDR3, the DNA is TGTGCCAGAAGCAACCAAGACAGGGTGGGCAATCAGCCCCAGCATTTT.

The gene calls are TRBV18 and TRBJ2-3; TRBD2 matches at 10 bases. The CDR3 has 15 residues. Germline assignment: CDR1 KGHSH and CDR2 LQKENI. Trimming at V came to 6 bases and at J to 3 bases, leaving 6 bases not matched to a gene. CDR3: CASSPSGSVTDTQYF. DNA of the CDR3: TGTGCCAGCTCGCCTAGCGGGAGCGTAACAGATACGCAGTATTTT.